This T cell receptor beta chain was recovered during a study of cytomegalovirus exposure and HLA in healthy donors. General study results and limits: Most observed TCR sequences were rare, whereas some public TCRs were detected in many donors. The study designated fewer than 200 TCR beta chains cytomegalovirus-associated.

A word on this clone: Its antigen is undetermined.

Per the germline V gene, CDR1 is MDHEN and CDR2 is SYDVKM. The CDR3 has 18 residues. The V end was cut by 7 bases, the J end by 4 bases, with 29 bases between. Assay used: immunoSEQ multiplex PCR; TCRdb lists only in-frame clones, some missing. Seen here are 150,000 to 200,000 clones, about 90% observed once, and the top ten hold 3%. The origin of this receptor is a woman aged 18-30 years in good health and CMV-seropositive. The sequenced material came from PBMCs. V is TRBV28 and J is TRBJ2-7; D tentatively fits TRBD1 or TRBD2 (11 bases each). CDR3 nucleotides: TGTGCCAGCACTGAGGACAGGGGGCCACTAGCGGGAGTGTACGAGCAGTACTTC. Residues: CASTEDRGPLAGVYEQYF.